This T cell receptor (beta chain) is from a study of cytomegalovirus exposure and HLA in healthy donors. The protocol was immunoSEQ multiplex PCR, while the TCRdb copy is restricted to in-frame clones and leaves out a portion. Counted here are fewer than 120,000 clones, around 89% occurring once; the ten biggest clones make up about 1.5%. J lost 4 bases, V lost 5 bases, and 6 bases had no gene match. Germline loops: CDR1 SGHRS, CDR2 YFSETQ. CDR3 length: 14 residues. The clonotype originates from a woman in her twenties or thirties in good health and CMV-seropositive. The gene calls are TRBV5-1 and TRBJ2-7; 10 nucleotides align to TRBD2. Source material: PBMCs. Written as DNA, the CDR3 is TGCGCCAGCAGATTCGGGACTAGCGATTACGAGCAGTACTTC. Its protein is CASRFGTSDYEQYF.